Listed here are 14 T cell receptor beta chains from one sample, sequenced in a study of blood T cells in healthy people across ages. A second PCR of 7 to 11 cycles used a sample-barcoded 5' primer and a J-beta primer mix. One entry per CDR3 protein, called by TCRdb with MiXCR from the 5' RACE reads. Among 800,000 to 900,000 distinct CDR3 sequences listed, approximately 65% were seen once. Sequenced input: blood. The receptors derive from a man aged 25 to 45 in good health.

V gene TRBV5-1 combines with J gene TRBJ2-7, with TRBD2 as a possible D gene (6 bases). Trimming cost V 2 bases and J 0 bases, with 12 bases left between them. The V gene's germline CDR1 is SGHRS and CDR2 YFSETQ. The CDR3 sequence is 15 residues long. CDR3 sequence reads: CASSFKGGVSYEQYF. The CDR3 coding sequence is TGCGCCAGCAGCTTTAAGGGCGGGGTCTCCTACGAGCAGTACTTC.

The genes are TRBV14 and TRBJ2-3; D might be TRBD2 (6 bases). This CDR3 is built from 16 residues. The V gene lost 4 bases and the J gene lost 1 base, with 15 bases spanning the gap. CDR1 is SGHDN and CDR2 is FVKESK in the germline V gene. Here the CDR3 reads CASSLKAGLGTDTQYF. DNA of the CDR3: TGTGCCAGCAGCCTAAAAGCGGGCCTAGGCACAGATACGCAGTATTTT.

The J gene is TRBJ1-4, the V gene TRBV5-6; D gene ambiguous. The germline V gene encodes CDR1 SGHDT and CDR2 YYEEEE. The CDR3 runs 13 residues. V was cut by 4 bases and J by 7 bases, with 11 bases left in between. The DNA for the CDR3 is TGTGCCAGCAGCAGTATAACGGGTGAAAAACTGTTTTTT. Its protein product is CASSSITGEKLFF.

This clonotype was seen repeatedly, ten times or more. V gene TRBV10-3 combines with J gene TRBJ2-5; 7 bases map to TRBD1. This CDR3 has 13 residues. CDR1 and CDR2 from the germline V gene are ENHRY and SYGVKD. J was trimmed by 1 base and V by 7 bases; bases with no gene match: 3. The chain's CDR3 is CAIKRQGQETQYF. The CDR3, as DNA: TGTGCCATCAAGCGACAGGGCCAAGAGACCCAGTACTTC.

The chain links TRBV6-2 or TRBV6-3 to TRBJ2-6, with 8 bases that match TRBD2. V was pared by 8 bases and J by 0 bases, with 6 bases of the junction left unmatched. The CDR3 totals 16 residues. Germline loops: CDR1 MNHEY, CDR2 SVGEGT. CDR3 sequence reads: CASGVAGRSGANVLTF. The DNA for the CDR3 is TGTGCCAGCGGGGTAGCGGGACGCTCTGGGGCCAACGTCCTGACTTTC.

The rearrangement uses TRBV7-2 and TRBJ2-3; 11 nucleotides line up with TRBD2. V lost 0 bases, J lost 6 bases, and 8 bases stayed unmatched. Germline loops: CDR1 SGHTA, CDR2 FQGNSA. This CDR3 is 17 amino acids long. CDR3 in amino acids: CASSLASGGGTADTQYF. CDR3 nucleotide sequence: TGTGCCAGCAGCTTAGCTAGCGGGGGGGGTACAGCGGATACGCAGTATTTT.

The chain links TRBV20-1 to TRBJ2-7; 8 bases are a match to TRBD2. The CDR3 sequence is 14 residues long. In germline, CDR1 is DFQATT, CDR2 SNEGSKA (reference sequence). V shed 1 base, J shed 6 bases, and the junction held 8 bases outside the gene matches. CDR3 residues: CSARVQPAGGEQYF. The DNA of the CDR3 is TGCAGTGCTAGAGTTCAACCGGCGGGAGGCGAGCAGTACTTC.

The chain joins TRBV7-9 to TRBJ1-2; D remains ambiguous. CDR3 size: 13 residues. Trimming stripped 2 bases from V and 2 bases from J, with 6 bases between. Germline assignment: CDR1 SEHNR and CDR2 FQNEAQ (reference sequence). The CDR3 DNA sequence: TGTGCCAGCAGCTTACAACGGAACTATGGCTACACCTTC. It codes for CASSLQRNYGYTF.

The rearrangement uses TRBV4-3 and TRBJ2-1, with D perhaps matching TRBD2 (6 bases). Trimming took off 4 bases at V and 1 base at J, with 11 bases between the two ends. The CDR3 totals 15 residues. Per the germline V gene, CDR1 is LGHNA and CDR2 is YSLEER. This CDR3 reads CASSPVEGSYNEQFF. DNA of the CDR3: TGCGCCAGCAGCCCCGTGGAGGGGTCCTACAATGAGCAGTTCTTC.

V and J are TRBV5-1 and TRBJ1-2; 7 bases match TRBD1. CDR1 is SGHRS and CDR2 is YFSETQ in the germline V gene. The CDR3 runs 15 residues. The trim removed 4 bases at V and 6 bases at J, leaving 12 bases unmatched. CDR3 sequence: CASSRGTEDANGYTF. The CDR3 bases are TGCGCCAGCAGCCGAGGGACAGAGGATGCTAATGGCTACACCTTC.

The chain uses TRBV4-3 and TRBJ2-4, with TRBD1 matching over 8 bases. V was pared by 1 base and J by 5 bases, with 7 bases of the junction left unmatched. Germline-derived CDR1 and CDR2 are LGHNA and YSLEER. This CDR3 spans 16 amino acids. In DNA, the CDR3 is TGCGCCAGCAGCCAAGGCAGGGGGCTGATGGAAAACATTCAGTACTTC. Translated: CASSQGRGLMENIQYF.

As to this clonotype: A junction boundary mismatches the germline segment, possibly from a read error. The V and J genes are TRBV29-1 and TRBJ2-3; 7 nucleotides align to TRBD1. Germline assignment: CDR1 SQVTM and CDR2 ANQGSEA. The CDR3 totals 14 residues. The CDR3 nucleotides read TGCAGCACGAAAAGACAGGGTGGCACAGATACCCAGTATTTT. Protein product: CSTKRQGGTDTQYF.

This clonotype was picked up a small number of times. This chain uses TRBV7-2 with TRBJ2-3, with 10 nucleotides matching TRBD2. Germline V lookup: CDR1 SGHTA, CDR2 FQGNSA. J gave up 3 bases and V 4 bases, and 4 bases lay outside the gene matches. There are 15 residues in the CDR3. CDR3 sequence (DNA): TGTGCCAGCAGCTCAGCGGGGGGGCCTACAGATACGCAGTATTTT. As protein: CASSSAGGPTDTQYF.

V usage is TRBV4-3 and J usage is TRBJ1-5; D call uncertain. The CDR3 extends over 16 amino acids. Trimming shortened V by 1 base and J by 4 bases, and 14 bases separated the two germline ends. Germline V lookup: CDR1 LGHNA, CDR2 YSLEER. CDR3 DNA sequence: TGCGCCAGCAGCCAAGCATTGGGCAGCGGGAATCAGCCCCAGCATTTT. Encoded protein: CASSQALGSGNQPQHF.